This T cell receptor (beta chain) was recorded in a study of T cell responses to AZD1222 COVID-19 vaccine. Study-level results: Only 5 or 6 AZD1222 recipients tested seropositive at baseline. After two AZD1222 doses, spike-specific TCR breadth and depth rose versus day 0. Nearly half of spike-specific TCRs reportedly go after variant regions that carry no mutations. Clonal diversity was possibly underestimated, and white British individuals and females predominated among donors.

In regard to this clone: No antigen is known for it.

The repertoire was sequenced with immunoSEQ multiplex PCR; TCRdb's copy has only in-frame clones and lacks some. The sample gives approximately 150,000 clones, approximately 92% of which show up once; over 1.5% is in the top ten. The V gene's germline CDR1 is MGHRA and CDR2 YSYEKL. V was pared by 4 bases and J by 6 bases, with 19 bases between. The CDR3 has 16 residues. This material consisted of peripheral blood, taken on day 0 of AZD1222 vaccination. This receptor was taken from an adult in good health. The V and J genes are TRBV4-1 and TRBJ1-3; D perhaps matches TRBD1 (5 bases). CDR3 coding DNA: TGCGCCAGCAGCCCAGTGGGGGGGACTCCGGAAAACACCATATATTTT. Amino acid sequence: CASSPVGGTPENTIYF.